A single sample gave rise to the 5 T cell receptor beta chains below, sequenced in a study of Graves' ophthalmopathy and Graves' hyperthyroidism. Amplifying from RNA transcripts, the study obtained TCR beta CDR3 regions. HTBI primers served in a first-round RT-PCR, which a second-round multiplex PCR followed. Each CDR3 protein is one row after TCRdb ran MiXCR on the multiplex PCR reads. This sample yields 300,000 to 450,000 distinct CDR3 sequences, of which approximately 18% are seen a single time; roughly 2.4% belongs to the top ten. The sample consisted of peripheral blood. Source of these receptors: an adult woman with stable Graves' hyperthyroidism.

V usage is TRBV30 and J usage is TRBJ2-3, with D possibly matching TRBD2 (5 bases). CDR3 length: 15 amino acids. The V end lost 3 bases, the J end lost 1 base, and 14 bases lay between the germline ends. Germline V gene sequence: CDR1 GTSNPN, CDR2 SVGIG (reference sequence). CDR3 sequence (DNA): TGTGCCTGGAGCCGTTTAGCGAGCCGCACAGATACGCAGTATTTT. Amino acids: CAWSRLASRTDTQYF.

This clonotype was seen repeatedly, ten times or more. The CDR3, as DNA: TGTGCCACCTGGTGGAGGCGCCGGACCGGGGAGCTGTTTTTT. The encoded protein is CATWWRRRTGELFF. This sequence joins TRBV7-2 and TRBJ2-2; a possible D gene is TRBD2 (5 bases). Trimming pared 10 bases from V and 5 bases from J, leaving 17 bases between. The length of the CDR3 is 14 residues. Per the germline V gene, CDR1 is SGHTA and CDR2 is FQGNSA.

This clonotype was detected a few times. The V call is TRBV28, the J call TRBJ2-1; 8 nucleotides line up with TRBD2. V dropped 11 bases and J dropped 1; count of bases not matched to a gene: 7. The CDR3 spans 14 residues. Germline CDR1 reads MDHEN; CDR2 reads SYDVKM. The CDR3 bases are TGTGCCTGCGGGGGGCGGAGGTCCTACAATGAGCAGTTCTTC. It is translated as CACGGRRSYNEQFF.

The table lists this clonotype with a few counts. The V and J genes are TRBV4-1 and TRBJ1-4, with D possibly TRBD1 on 5 matching bases. With 3 bases removed from V and 5 bases from J, the gap between germline ends came to 16 bases. This CDR3 has 16 amino acids. Germline CDR1 MGHRA, CDR2 YSYEKL. CDR3 protein: CASSHGSGDRNEKLFF. DNA of the CDR3: TGCGCCAGCAGCCATGGTTCGGGGGATAGGAATGAAAAACTGTTTTTT.

This clonotype was observed many times. V gene TRBV11-2 combines with J gene TRBJ2-5; maybe TRBD2 (5 bases). Trimming left V 3 bases short and J 1 base short, with 9 bases between. Germline V gives CDR1 SGHAT, CDR2 FQNNGV. This CDR3 comprises 14 residues. Here the CDR3 reads CASSFRTRQETQYF. The CDR3 region has the DNA TGTGCCAGCAGCTTCAGGACTCGCCAAGAGACCCAGTACTTC.